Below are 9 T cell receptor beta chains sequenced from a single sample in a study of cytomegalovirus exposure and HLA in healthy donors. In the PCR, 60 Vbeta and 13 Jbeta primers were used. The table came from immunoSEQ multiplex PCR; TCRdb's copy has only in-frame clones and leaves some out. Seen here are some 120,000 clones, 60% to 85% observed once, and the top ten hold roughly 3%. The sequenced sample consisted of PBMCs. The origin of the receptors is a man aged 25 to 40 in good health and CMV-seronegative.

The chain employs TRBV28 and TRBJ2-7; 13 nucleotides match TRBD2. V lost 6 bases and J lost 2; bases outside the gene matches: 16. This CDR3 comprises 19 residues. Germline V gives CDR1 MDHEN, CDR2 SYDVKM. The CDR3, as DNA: TGTGCCAGCAGCACCACTAGCGGGGGGGCCTCTATCGTTACCTACGAGCAGTACTTC. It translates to CASSTTSGGASIVTYEQYF.

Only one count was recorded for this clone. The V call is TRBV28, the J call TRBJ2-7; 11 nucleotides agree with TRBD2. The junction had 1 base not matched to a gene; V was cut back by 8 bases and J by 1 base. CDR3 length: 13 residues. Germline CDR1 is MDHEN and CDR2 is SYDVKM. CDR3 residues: CASGLAGSYEQYF. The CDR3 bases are TGTGCCAGCGGACTAGCGGGTTCCTACGAGCAGTACTTC.

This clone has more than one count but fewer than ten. The CDR3 sequence is CASGLVDGSEQYF. DNA for the CDR3: TGTGCCAGCGGGTTGGTAGACGGGTCCGAGCAGTACTTC. The V and J genes are TRBV9 and TRBJ2-7; the D is unclear. The length of the CDR3 is 13 residues. Trimming shortened V by 7 bases and J by 6 bases, and 17 bases separated the two germline ends. Germline V lookup: CDR1 SGDLS, CDR2 YYNGEE.

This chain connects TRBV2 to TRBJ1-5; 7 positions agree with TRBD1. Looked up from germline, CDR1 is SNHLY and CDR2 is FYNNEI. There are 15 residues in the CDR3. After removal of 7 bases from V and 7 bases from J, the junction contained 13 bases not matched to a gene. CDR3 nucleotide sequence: TGTGCCAGCATCATGGCCAGGGGGTTAGGGCAGCCCCAGCATTTT. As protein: CASIMARGLGQPQHF.

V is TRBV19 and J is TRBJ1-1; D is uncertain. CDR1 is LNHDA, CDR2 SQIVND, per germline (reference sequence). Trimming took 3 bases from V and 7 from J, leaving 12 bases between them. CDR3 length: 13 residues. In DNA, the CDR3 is TGTGCCAGTAGTATGATTTTTGGGAGTGAAGCTTTCTTT. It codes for CASSMIFGSEAFF.

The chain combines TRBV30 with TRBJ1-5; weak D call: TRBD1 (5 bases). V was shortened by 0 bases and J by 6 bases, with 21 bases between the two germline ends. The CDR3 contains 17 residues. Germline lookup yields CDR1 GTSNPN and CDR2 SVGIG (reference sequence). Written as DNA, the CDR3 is TGTGCCTGGAGTGTCCAACCGGCCGGGAGAAGGGGTCAGCCCCAGCATTTT. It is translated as CAWSVQPAGRRGQPQHF.

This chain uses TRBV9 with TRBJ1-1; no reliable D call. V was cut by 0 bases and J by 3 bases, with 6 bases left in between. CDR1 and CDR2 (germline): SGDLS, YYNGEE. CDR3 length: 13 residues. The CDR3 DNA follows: TGTGCCAGCAGCGTAGGACGGGACACTGAAGCTTTCTTT. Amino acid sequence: CASSVGRDTEAFF.

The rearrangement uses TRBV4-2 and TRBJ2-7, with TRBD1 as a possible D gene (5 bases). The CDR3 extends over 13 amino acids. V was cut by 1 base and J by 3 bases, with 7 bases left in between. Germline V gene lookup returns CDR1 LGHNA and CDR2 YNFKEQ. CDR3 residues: CASSQGGSYEQYF. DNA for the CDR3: TGTGCCAGCAGCCAAGGGGGCAGCTACGAGCAGTACTTC.

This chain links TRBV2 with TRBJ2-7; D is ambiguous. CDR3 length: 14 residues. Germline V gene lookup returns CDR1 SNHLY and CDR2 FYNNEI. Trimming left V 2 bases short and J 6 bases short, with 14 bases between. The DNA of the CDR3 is TGTGCCAGCAGTGAACGACCCTTGTACAGCGAGCAGTACTTC. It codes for CASSERPLYSEQYF.